This is a list of T cell receptor beta chains from one sample in a study of shared clonotypes between healthy human individuals. TCRdb's table, derived via immunoSEQ multiplex PCR, lists solely in-frame clones and lacks some. The repertoire holds 150,000 to 200,000 clones, 65% to 70% seen once, with roughly a tenth in the top ten. Sample: memory CD4+ T cells sorted from blood. Receptors originate from a man aged 30 to 39 in good health. CDR3s include the opening cysteine and the closing phenylalanine or tryptophan. The order of the fields is clone size, D gene, V gene, J gene, CDR3 protein, CDR3 DNA. D genes are given only for firm matches. Where a row states a size, it is once, few, many or the class of an expanded clone; other rows omit it.

.,TRBD2,TRBV7-6,TRBJ2-2,CASSLGLAGGGTGELFF,TGTGCCAGCAGCTTAGGACTAGCGGGAGGTGGGACCGGGGAGCTGTTTTTT
.,.,TRBV5-4,TRBJ1-3,CASSVMISRSYSGNTIYF,TGTGCCAGCAGCGTGATGATTAGCAGGTCCTACTCTGGAAACACCATATATTTT
.,.,TRBV6-5,TRBJ1-1,CASTTKGTEAFF,TGTGCCAGCACCACTAAGGGGACTGAAGCTTTCTTT
.,.,TRBV5-1,TRBJ2-7,CASSSRMGPEQYF,TGCGCCAGCAGCTCGCGGATGGGCCCCGAGCAGTACTTC
.,.,TRBV28,TRBJ2-7,CASSFWQASYEQYF,TGTGCCAGCAGTTTCTGGCAGGCCTCCTACGAGCAGTACTTC
.,.,TRBV7-9,TRBJ2-2,CASSEIRGAGHSNTGELFF,TGTGCCAGCAGCGAGATCCGAGGAGCGGGACACTCGAACACCGGGGAGCTGTTTTTT
.,.,TRBV30,TRBJ1-5,CAWSATRTPPGNQPQHF,TGTGCCTGGAGTGCAACCCGGACACCCCCCGGCAATCAGCCCCAGCATTTT
.,.,TRBV9,TRBJ2-2,CASSSSGSNTGELFF,TGTGCCAGCAGCTCCAGCGGATCGAACACCGGGGAGCTGTTTTTT
few,.,TRBV28,TRBJ2-3,CASSLAPFDTQYF,TGTGCCAGCAGTTTAGCCCCTTTCGATACGCAGTATTTT
.,TRBD2,TRBV5-1,TRBJ2-5,CASSLLTLGTSGYQETQYF,TGCGCCAGCAGCTTGCTTACTCTAGGGACTAGCGGATACCAAGAGACCCAGTACTTC
.,TRBD1,TRBV6-5,TRBJ2-7,CASSTPGGSYEQYF,TGTGCCAGCAGTACACCAGGGGGCAGCTACGAGCAGTACTTC
.,.,TRBV5-6,TRBJ2-3,CASSSPSLHDTDTQYF,TGTGCCAGCAGCTCCCCTTCGCTCCACGACACAGATACGCAGTATTTT
.,.,TRBV9,TRBJ2-1,CASSVFRAGMNEQFF,TGTGCCAGCAGCGTATTCAGGGCCGGGATGAATGAGCAGTTCTTC
medium-sized,.,TRBV20-1,TRBJ2-7,CSAGGHEQYF,TGCAGCGCCGGGGGCCACGAGCAGTACTTC
.,TRBD2,TRBV10-3,TRBJ2-3,CAISESDGRALMGPTDTQYF,TGTGCCATCAGTGAGTCAGACGGGAGGGCCTTGATGGGTCCCACAGATACGCAGTATTTT
.,TRBD1,TRBV6-1,TRBJ2-4,CASSELPRGLAKNIQYF,TGTGCCAGCAGTGAATTACCGAGGGGGCTAGCCAAAAACATTCAGTACTTC
once,.,TRBV15,TRBJ2-5,CATSREAHFQETQYF,TGTGCCACCAGCAGAGAAGCCCACTTCCAAGAGACCCAGTACTTC
many,TRBD1,TRBV6-1,TRBJ2-7,CASSVTGEYEQYF,TGTGCCAGCAGTGTTACAGGGGAATACGAGCAGTACTTC
.,.,TRBV15,TRBJ1-2,CATSRALTDNYGYTF,TGTGCCACCAGCAGAGCGTTGACAGACAATTATGGCTACACCTTC
.,.,TRBV6-5,TRBJ1-2,CASSYVQDPNYGYTF,TGTGCCAGCAGTTACGTGCAGGATCCGAACTATGGCTACACCTTC
few,TRBD1,TRBV29-1,TRBJ2-7,CSVRTGFEQYF,TGCAGCGTCCGGACAGGGTTCGAGCAGTACTTC
.,.,TRBV2,TRBJ2-1,CASKPAHEQFF,TGTGCCAGCAAACCTGCCCATGAGCAGTTCTTC
.,.,TRBV10-2,TRBJ2-7,CARPPGEQYF,TGCGCCAGACCGCCGGGAGAGCAGTACTTC
.,.,TRBV25-1,TRBJ2-1,CASSEEGVYNEQFF,TGTGCCAGCAGTGAGGAGGGCGTTTACAATGAGCAGTTCTTC
.,.,TRBV7-8,TRBJ2-3,CASSLDGAGDTDTQYF,TGTGCCAGCAGCTTAGATGGAGCGGGCGACACAGATACGCAGTATTTT
.,TRBD1,TRBV29-1,TRBJ1-2,CSVTTGGEGYTF,TGCAGCGTTACCACAGGGGGGGAAGGCTACACCTTC
few,.,TRBV2,TRBJ2-7,CASETGVYEQYF,TGTGCCAGCGAAACCGGTGTCTACGAGCAGTACTTC
.,TRBD2,TRBV27,TRBJ2-7,CASSLLAGAGLYEQYF,TGTGCCAGCAGTTTACTAGCGGGAGCCGGACTCTACGAGCAGTACTTC
few,TRBD1,TRBV6-4,TRBJ2-3,CASSDSTGADTQYF,TGTGCCAGCAGTGACTCGACAGGGGCAGATACGCAGTATTTT
.,TRBD2,TRBV25-1,TRBJ2-5,CASSDTSGRQETQYF,TGTGCCAGCAGTGATACTAGCGGGAGGCAAGAGACCCAGTACTTC
few,TRBD2,TRBV5-5,TRBJ2-3,CASSSLAGSPTDTQYF,TGTGCCAGCAGCTCCCTAGCGGGATCCCCCACAGATACGCAGTATTTT
.,.,TRBV5-5,TRBJ1-4,CASSLQGVGEKLFF,TGTGCCAGCAGCCTACAGGGAGTAGGCGAAAAACTGTTTTTT
once,.,TRBV5-4,TRBJ2-1,CASSRPGPGNEQFF,TGTGCCAGCAGTCGACCGGGACCGGGGAATGAGCAGTTCTTC
once,TRBD2,TRBV11-2,TRBJ2-3,CASIKAGLVGDTQYF,TGTGCCAGCATCAAAGCGGGATTGGTAGGAGATACGCAGTATTTT
.,.,TRBV7-2,TRBJ2-5,CASSQRLDPGYF,TGTGCCAGCAGCCAGAGACTGGACCCCGGGTACTTC
few,TRBD1,TRBV5-4,TRBJ1-2,CASSYGTESYYGYTF,TGTGCCAGCAGCTACGGGACAGAATCTTACTATGGCTACACCTTC
.,.,TRBV5-6,TRBJ2-3,CASSFPGTDTQYF,TGTGCCAGCAGCTTCCCCGGCACAGATACGCAGTATTTT
.,TRBD2,TRBV9,TRBJ2-1,CASSVGGSTYNEQFF,TGTGCCAGCAGCGTAGGCGGGAGTACCTACAATGAGCAGTTCTTC
few,TRBD1,TRBV2,TRBJ1-1,CASSPETGVNTEAFF,TGTGCCAGCAGCCCGGAGACAGGGGTGAACACTGAAGCTTTCTTT
.,.,TRBV18,TRBJ2-7,CASSLRGVGYEQYF,TGTGCCAGCTCCCTCAGGGGAGTGGGATACGAGCAGTACTTC
once,.,TRBV28,TRBJ2-2,CASSSYSGELFF,TGTGCCAGCAGTTCTTATAGCGGGGAGCTGTTTTTT
few,TRBD2,TRBV6-5,TRBJ2-7,CASRTGLAGTYEQYF,TGTGCCAGCAGAACTGGACTAGCGGGAACCTACGAGCAGTACTTC
.,.,TRBV30,TRBJ2-3,CAWSVGGDTQYF,TGTGCCTGGAGTGTTGGGGGAGATACGCAGTATTTT
.,.,TRBV19,TRBJ1-2,CASRSMGHTTNYGYTF,TGTGCCAGTCGGTCCATGGGACATACGACAAACTATGGCTACACCTTC
.,.,TRBV7-9,TRBJ2-5,CASSPNTGLETQYF,TGTGCCAGCAGCCCGAATACGGGACTAGAGACCCAGTACTTC
.,.,TRBV6-1,TRBJ2-3,CASANRFEYF,TGTGCCAGCGCAAACAGGTTCGAGTATTTT